This T cell receptor beta chain was found in a study of cytomegalovirus exposure and HLA in healthy donors. The study, taken as a whole, reports: There were over 150 TCR beta chains listed as cytomegalovirus-associated.

With respect to this clone: What it recognizes is unknown.

With 60 Vbeta and 13 Jbeta primers, the PCR was carried out. The table came from immunoSEQ multiplex PCR; TCRdb's copy has only in-frame clones and leaves some out. The table includes 150,000 to 200,000 clones, 77% detected once. J was trimmed by 3 bases and V by 3 bases; bases with no gene match: 9. CDR1 is MGHDK and CDR2 is SYGVNS in the germline V gene. This CDR3 is 16 amino acids long. This TCR derives from a male donor in good health and CMV-seropositive. The V and J genes are TRBV25-1 and TRBJ2-3, with 7 positions matching TRBD2. What was sequenced was PBMCs. The CDR3 sequence: CASSDAGVGATDTQYF. As DNA, the CDR3 is TGTGCCAGCAGTGATGCGGGGGTTGGAGCTACAGATACGCAGTATTTT.